This T cell receptor (beta chain) derives from a study of CD8 T cells in ankylosing spondylitis. Study results and caveats: In ankylosing spondylitis patients, matched synovial fluid reportedly showed significant enrichment of disease-linked clones. Ankylosing spondylitis blood seemed to carry a telltale TCR beta motif made of several highly homologous variants.

Note on this clonotype: Its antigen is not known.

The J segment lost 6 bases and the V segment lost 3 bases, leaving 13 bases of the junction unmatched. The CDR3 spans 17 residues. Germline CDR1 and CDR2: DFQATT and SNEGSKA (reference sequence). TCRdb redid the calling of the 5' RACE reads with MiXCR, one entry per CDR3 protein. In the table there are 750,000 to 850,000 distinct CDR3 sequences, 12% of which are singletons. This clonotype was sampled from a male donor with ankylosing spondylitis. The gene calls are TRBV20-1 and TRBJ2-2; 10 bases agree with TRBD2. The sample taken for sequencing was blood, either unsorted or a sorted T cell fraction (not recorded which). The CDR3 reads CSARDILASGSSGELFF. The CDR3 nucleotides read TGCAGTGCTAGGGACATTTTGGCTAGCGGGAGCTCCGGGGAGCTGTTTTTT.